Listed here are 13 T cell receptor beta chains from one sample, sequenced in a study of control samples from healthy donors and cancer patients. Sequencing was performed with immunoSEQ multiplex PCR; in TCRdb, only in-frame clones are kept and a portion is missing. The sample lists fewer than 85,000 clones; 94% were seen once. Sequenced material: blood. These receptors all come from a woman in her thirties in good health.

The chain uses TRBV5-4 and TRBJ2-1; 12 bases match TRBD2. The CDR3 is made up of 16 amino acids. Per the germline V gene, CDR1 is SGHNT and CDR2 is YYREEE (reference sequence). V gave up 4 bases and J gave up 2 bases; unmatched junction bases: 4. The CDR3, as DNA: TGTGCCAGCAGCAAGACTAGCGGGGGTACCTACAATGAGCAGTTCTTC. Translation: CASSKTSGGTYNEQFF.

The chain is built from TRBV2 and TRBJ1-5; weak D call: TRBD1 (5 bases). The CDR3 consists of 13 residues. Germline V CDR1 and CDR2: SNHLY, FYNNEI. V gave up 5 bases and J gave up 3 bases, with 8 bases separating them. The CDR3 DNA sequence: TGTGCCAGCAGTTTAGGGGACAATCAGCCCCAGCATTTT. Protein product: CASSLGDNQPQHF.

The V and J genes are TRBV3-1 (or the pseudogene TRBV3-2) and TRBJ2-3; 10 bases line up with TRBD2. V lost 4 bases, J lost 4 bases, and 11 bases stayed unmatched. The CDR3 spans 17 residues. The germline gives CDR1 LGHDT, CDR2 YNNKEL (reference sequence). The CDR3, as DNA: TGTGCCAGCAGCCCCCAAAGATTAGGACTAGCGGCAGATACGCAGTATTTT. Its protein product is CASSPQRLGLAADTQYF.

This chain connects TRBV7-9 to TRBJ1-2, with a tentative D call TRBD1 (5 bases). This CDR3 comprises 15 residues. Germline CDR1 is SEHNR and CDR2 is FQNEAQ (reference sequence). Trimming stripped 5 bases from V and 1 base from J, with 14 bases between. CDR3 region: CASSRQGVGNYGYTF. DNA of the CDR3: TGTGCCAGCAGCCGCCAGGGAGTCGGTAACTATGGCTACACCTTC. Drawing the rest from reference TRBV7-9 and TRBJ1-2, the complete variable domain is DTGVSQNPRHKITKRGQNVTFRCDPISEHNRLYWYRQTLGQGPEFLTYFQNEAQLEKSRLLSDRFSAERPKGSFSTLEIQRTEQGDSAMYLCASSRQGVGNYGYTFGSGTRLTVV.

This chain links TRBV14 with TRBJ1-1; D is unresolved. This CDR3 contains 13 residues. CDR1 SGHDN and CDR2 FVKESK come from the germline V gene. The germline V and J ends were trimmed by 6 bases and 3 bases, with 11 bases remaining between them. DNA of the CDR3: TGTGCCAGCAGTCGACACGCCGACACTGAAGCTTTCTTT. Translated, it gives CASSRHADTEAFF.

The chain has TRBV5-8 and TRBJ1-5, with D maybe TRBD1 (6 bases). Germline V CDR1 and CDR2: SGHTS, YDEGEE. This CDR3 has 15 amino acids. V lost 4 bases to trimming and J lost 0 bases, with 11 bases between them. The CDR3 nucleotides are TGTGCCAGCAGCGGGGGGGCAGTTAGCAATCAGCCCCAGCATTTT. Residues: CASSGGAVSNQPQHF.

The chain has TRBV12-3 or TRBV12-4 and TRBJ2-7, with a tentative D call TRBD2 (6 bases). This CDR3 comprises 13 residues. The V end was cut by 5 bases, the J end by 2 bases, with 10 bases between. The CDR3 loop is CASSRAGTYEQYF. CDR3 DNA sequence: TGTGCCAGCAGTCGGGCGGGGACCTACGAGCAGTACTTC.

The V and J genes are TRBV11-3 and TRBJ1-1; D gene unclear. V lost 2 bases, J lost 5 bases, and 12 bases lay in between. CDR1 and CDR2 (germline): SGHNT, YENEEA. This CDR3 comprises 14 residues. In DNA form, the CDR3 reads TGTGCCAGCAGCTTACAAGCGGGTCGTACTGAAGCTTTCTTT. It codes for CASSLQAGRTEAFF.

The V and J genes are TRBV7-3 and TRBJ1-1; the match to TRBD1 covers 7 bases. The germline V gene encodes CDR1 SGHTA and CDR2 FQGTGA. The V gene end was trimmed by 2 bases and the J gene end by 2 bases; junction bases not matched to a gene: 5. CDR3 length equals 15 residues. CDR3 nucleotide sequence: TGTGCCAGCAGCTTATTAGGGACAGCTAACACTGAAGCTTTCTTT. It translates to CASSLLGTANTEAFF.

V usage is TRBV30 and J usage is TRBJ1-1; TRBD1 aligns across 10 bases. Germline V lookup: CDR1 GTSNPN, CDR2 SVGIG (reference sequence). V gave up 2 bases and J gave up 6 bases; unmatched junction bases: 15. This CDR3 is built from 17 residues. The DNA of the CDR3 is TGTGCCTGGAGTCCCCCGGGACAGGGGTACGCGAGCCCTGAAGCTTTCTTT. As protein: CAWSPPGQGYASPEAFF. Combining the CDR3 with reference TRBV30 and TRBJ1-1 gives the whole variable domain SQTIHQWPATLVQPVGSPLSLECTVEGTSNPNLYWYRQAAGRGLQLLFYSVGIGQISSEVPQNLSASRPQDRQFILSSKKLLLSDSGFYLCAWSPPGQGYASPEAFFGQGTRLTVV.

In this sample, this clone turned up once. The chain has TRBV27 and TRBJ2-7, with unresolved D. In germline, CDR1 is MNHEY, CDR2 SMNVEV (reference sequence). Trimming took off 0 bases at V and 0 bases at J, with 6 bases between the two ends. The CDR3 runs to 14 residues. The CDR3 bases are TGTGCCAGCAGTTTATCCGCCAGCTCCTACGAGCAGTACGTC. This translates into CASSLSASSYEQYV.

The chain couples TRBV5-4 to TRBJ2-5, with D uncertain. The germline gives CDR1 SGHNT, CDR2 YYREEE (reference sequence). Trimming stripped 4 bases from V and 5 bases from J, with 18 bases between. This CDR3 contains 15 residues. The CDR3 protein is CASSKSSEGRETQYF. The CDR3 nucleotides read TGTGCCAGCAGCAAGAGTTCGGAAGGACGGGAGACCCAGTACTTC.

The rearrangement links TRBV6-5 to TRBJ2-1; TRBD2 agrees at 8 bases. J gave up 9 bases and V 10 bases, and 8 bases lay outside the gene matches. CDR1 MNHEY and CDR2 SVGAGI come from the germline V gene. There are 12 residues in the CDR3. CDR3 nucleotide sequence: TGTGCCACCCTCGGGGGGGCCCCTGAGCAGTTCTTC. Amino acids: CATLGGAPEQFF.